This T cell receptor (beta chain) was recorded in a study of OX40 agonist ivuxolimab in advanced cancers. Regarding the study in general: Ivuxolimab was a fully human IgG2 agonistic monoclonal antibody targeting the costimulatory receptor OX40 (CD134). Intravenous ivuxolimab was administered to patients every 2 weeks at six dose levels: 0.01, 0.1, 0.3, 1.5, 3 and 10 mg/kg. Of the roughly 52 patients in dose escalation, some 20 had hepatocellular carcinoma, some 15 had melanoma, 9 had renal cell carcinoma and 9 had head and neck cancer. In the dose-escalation cohort, 82.7% of patients were male, and the mean age was roughly 60 years, with a range of about 23 to 85. Patients were allowed to have had prior anti-PD-1, anti-PD-L1 or anti-CTLA-4 therapy, and approximately 40% of the dose-escalation patients had previously received checkpoint inhibitors. Partial responses occurred in three dose-escalation patients: two with cutaneous melanoma and one with hepatocellular carcinoma. Peripheral TCRbeta sequencing was intended to test whether TCR sequence diversity was altered and clonal T-cell expansion was caused by ivuxolimab. The paper reports the monotherapy dose-escalation portion (N of about 51 patients) of the phase I ivuxolimab trial. The study at large found these results: Low levels of normalized T-cell clonal expansion were also seen in some patients who did not respond. Clonal expansion of both CD4+ and CD8+ blood T cells was observed from baseline to week 6 at doses 0.1 to 3.0 mg/kg. Which antigens the clonally expanded peripheral T cells were specific for was not determined. Partial responders in the 0.1-3.0 mg/kg groups had among the lowest normalized peripheral clonal expansion, especially among CD8+ T cells. After ivuxolimab, CD8+ T cells had more expanded clones than CD4+ T cells on average.

The CDR1 and CDR2 encoded by the germline V gene are SGHTA and FQGNSA. Trimming accounts for 5 bases at V and 4 bases at J, while the number of junction bases matched to no gene is 4. The CDR3 contains 15 residues, cysteine and phenylalanine counted. Solely the CDR3 DNA is kept, with 45 bases framed from the first base. Points on this clone: No cognate antigen has been identified for it. No much larger clone is present one base from it, and per-base qualities are unavailable.

The trial excluded patients who had a history of autoimmune disease or who were on systemic immunosuppression. Peripheral blood for TCR sequencing was collected from all dose cohorts at baseline, on cycle 4 day 1, and on cycle 7 day 1. Samples came from an open-label, multicenter, first-in-human phase I dose-escalation trial of ivuxolimab. Adults with locally advanced or metastatic head and neck squamous cell, hepatocellular, melanoma or renal cell carcinoma were enrolled in the trial. CD4+ and CD8+ T cells were sorted separately from peripheral blood before TCR sequencing. For sequencing of the TCRbeta CDR3 region, genomic DNA was extracted from the sorted cells. TCRbeta CDR3 regions were sequenced using the immunoSEQ Assay. TCRdb's version of the immuneACCESS table is confined to in-frame rearrangements and falls short of the full clone set. An unresolved V gene accounts for under half of the shortfall where checked; the remainder is of unknown origin. The sample records approximately 78,000 clones, approximately 90% of which are singletons. More than 0.85% of the sample comes from the top ten.

The source material was CD4+ or CD8+ T cells sorted from blood, sampled in a trial of the OX40 agonist ivuxolimab. The V and J genes are TRBV7-2 and TRBJ2-1, and 11 junction bases match TRBD2. The receptor was derived from an adult with an advanced solid tumor such as melanoma, head and neck, liver or kidney cancer. The DNA is as follows: TGTGCCAGCAGCCGACTAGCGGGGTCGTACAATGAGCAGTTCTTC. This sequence encodes CASSRLAGSYNEQFF.